One TCR beta chain is described in this entry. Original analysis: Amplification from reference gene primers served as the basis for estimated nucleated cell counts. The assay was immunoSEQ multiplex PCR, and TCRdb's table has in-frame clones only and misses some. That table gives V, J and clone size, and the DNA gave D and trimming. The table records roughly 200,000 clones, 75% to 85% of them present only once. The sample is drawn from a study of blood T cell repertoires in COVID-19. Study background: There were acute and convalescent COVID-19 samples, and they came from the United States, Italy and Spain. From T cells, B-cell-depleted T cells, or PBMCs came the material, which was cDNA or gDNA.

Seattle patient enrollment occurred during active infection, with longitudinal follow-up thereafter. Trimming pared 4 bases from V and 6 bases from J, leaving 13 bases between. The CDR3 contains 13 residues. Per germline, CDR1 LGHNA and CDR2 YNFKEQ. This rearrangement joins TRBV4-2 to TRBJ2-7; D might be TRBD1 (5 bases). This receptor was taken from a young woman with COVID-19, enrolled during active disease. The sample comprised peripheral blood. The CDR3 DNA reads TGTGCCAGCAGCCGAGGAGCAGGGTCCGAGCAGTACTTC. Translating gives CASSRGAGSEQYF.